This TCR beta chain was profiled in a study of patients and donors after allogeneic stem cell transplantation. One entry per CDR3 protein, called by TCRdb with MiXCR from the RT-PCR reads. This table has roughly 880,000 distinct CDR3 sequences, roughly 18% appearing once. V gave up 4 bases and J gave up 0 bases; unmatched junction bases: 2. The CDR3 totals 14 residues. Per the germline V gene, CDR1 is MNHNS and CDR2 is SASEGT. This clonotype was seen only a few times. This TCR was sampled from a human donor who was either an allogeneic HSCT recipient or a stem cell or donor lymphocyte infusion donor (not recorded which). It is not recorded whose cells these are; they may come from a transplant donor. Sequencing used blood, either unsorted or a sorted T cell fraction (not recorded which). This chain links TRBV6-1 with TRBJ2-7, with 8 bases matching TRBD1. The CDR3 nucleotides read TGTGCCAGCAGTGGACAGGGGTTCTCCTACGAGCAGTACTTC. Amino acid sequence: CASSGQGFSYEQYF.